This TCR beta chain was recovered during a study of shared clonotypes between healthy human individuals. The germline gives CDR1 GTSNPN, CDR2 SVGIG (reference sequence). This CDR3 contains 15 residues. V was trimmed by 4 bases and J by 0 bases, leaving 13 bases between them. TCRdb's copy holds only in-frame clones and misses some; the assay was immunoSEQ multiplex PCR. In the table there are over 400,000 clones, around 95% of which are singletons. The chain links TRBV30 to TRBJ2-1; D gene ambiguous. Sequenced material: naive CD4+ T cells sorted from blood. Subset noted: CD45RA+ positively selected. The source of this sequence is a woman in her 30s in good health. The CDR3 nucleotides are TGTGCCTGGATGGGTCTGGATAGCTCCTACAATGAGCAGTTCTTC. Protein: CAWMGLDSSYNEQFF. The full variable domain, completed using reference TRBV30 and TRBJ2-1, is SQTIHQWPATLVQPVGSPLSLECTVEGTSNPNLYWYRQAAGRGLQLLFYSVGIGQISSEVPQNLSASRPQDRQFILSSKKLLLSDSGFYLCAWMGLDSSYNEQFFGPGTRLTVL.